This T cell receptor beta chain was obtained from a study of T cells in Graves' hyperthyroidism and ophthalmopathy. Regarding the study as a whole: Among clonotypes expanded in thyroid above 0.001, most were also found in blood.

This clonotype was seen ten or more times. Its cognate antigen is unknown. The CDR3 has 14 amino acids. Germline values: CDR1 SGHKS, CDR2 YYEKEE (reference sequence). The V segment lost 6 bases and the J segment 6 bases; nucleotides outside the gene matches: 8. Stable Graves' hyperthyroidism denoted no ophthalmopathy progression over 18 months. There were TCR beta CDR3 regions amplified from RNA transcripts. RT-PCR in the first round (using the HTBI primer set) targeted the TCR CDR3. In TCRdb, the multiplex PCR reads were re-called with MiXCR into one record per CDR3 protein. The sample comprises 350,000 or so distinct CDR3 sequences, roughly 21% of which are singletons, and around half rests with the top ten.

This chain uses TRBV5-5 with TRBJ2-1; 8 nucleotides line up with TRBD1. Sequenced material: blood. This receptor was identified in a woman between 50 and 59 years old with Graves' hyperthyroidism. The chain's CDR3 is CASTLRTGFNEQFF. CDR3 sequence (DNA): TGTGCCAGCACCCTGAGGACAGGGTTCAATGAGCAGTTCTTC.